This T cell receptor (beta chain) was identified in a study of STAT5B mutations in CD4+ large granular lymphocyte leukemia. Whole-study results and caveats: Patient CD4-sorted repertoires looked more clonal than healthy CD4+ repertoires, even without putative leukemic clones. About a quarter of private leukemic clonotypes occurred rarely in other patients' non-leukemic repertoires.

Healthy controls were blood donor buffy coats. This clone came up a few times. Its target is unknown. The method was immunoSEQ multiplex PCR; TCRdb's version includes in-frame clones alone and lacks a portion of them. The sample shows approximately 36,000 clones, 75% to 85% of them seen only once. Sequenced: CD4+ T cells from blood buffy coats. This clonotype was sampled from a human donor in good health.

The CDR3, as DNA: TGTGCCAGCAGGACCTCAGGGGTGGACAATCAGCCCCAGCATTTT. This encodes CASRTSGVDNQPQHF. V gene TRBV6-5 combines with J gene TRBJ1-5, with D perhaps TRBD1 (6 bases). The CDR3 has 15 amino acids. V dropped 6 bases and J dropped 3 bases, with 15 bases sitting between them. Germline lookup yields CDR1 MNHEY and CDR2 SVGAGI.